The clone carrying this T cell receptor (beta chain) was counted ten times or more. Its antigen is not identified. The data stem from a study of response to subunit inactivated influenza vaccine. Study results and limitations: Authors suggested each seasonal influenza vaccination recruits few new T cells.

The CDR3 length is 11 residues. From germline, CDR1 is SQVTM and CDR2 ANQGSEA. V was shortened by 7 bases and J by 4 bases, with 10 bases between the two germline ends. TCRdb processed the RT-PCR reads anew with MiXCR; each CDR3 protein has one entry. This table has about 830,000 distinct CDR3 sequences, less than 20% appearing once. The gene calls are TRBV29-1 and TRBJ2-5; possibly TRBD1 for D (5 bases). The clonotype was recovered from a man aged 50 to 59 who received an inactivated influenza vaccine. Here the sequenced sample was PBMCs from blood, taken roughly 5 days after vaccination. The CDR3 bases are TGCAGCGGCAGGGCGGTAGAGACCCAGTACTTC. Translating gives CSGRAVETQYF.